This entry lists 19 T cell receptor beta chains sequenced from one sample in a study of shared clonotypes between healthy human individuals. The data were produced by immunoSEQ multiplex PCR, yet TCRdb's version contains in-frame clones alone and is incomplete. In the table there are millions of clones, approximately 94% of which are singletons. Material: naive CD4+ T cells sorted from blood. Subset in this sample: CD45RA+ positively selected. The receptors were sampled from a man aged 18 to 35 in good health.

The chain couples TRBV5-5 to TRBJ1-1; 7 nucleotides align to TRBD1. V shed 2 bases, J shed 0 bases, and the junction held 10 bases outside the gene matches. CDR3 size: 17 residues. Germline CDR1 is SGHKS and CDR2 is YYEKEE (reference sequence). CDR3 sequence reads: CASSLPGTASMNTEAFF. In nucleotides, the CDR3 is TGTGCCAGCAGCTTACCCGGGACAGCCTCCATGAACACTGAAGCTTTCTTT.

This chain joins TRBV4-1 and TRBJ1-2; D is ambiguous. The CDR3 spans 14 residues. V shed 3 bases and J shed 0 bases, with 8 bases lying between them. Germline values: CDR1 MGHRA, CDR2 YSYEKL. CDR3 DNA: TGCGCCAGCAGCCACGCCGTGACTAACTATGGCTACACCTTC. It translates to CASSHAVTNYGYTF.

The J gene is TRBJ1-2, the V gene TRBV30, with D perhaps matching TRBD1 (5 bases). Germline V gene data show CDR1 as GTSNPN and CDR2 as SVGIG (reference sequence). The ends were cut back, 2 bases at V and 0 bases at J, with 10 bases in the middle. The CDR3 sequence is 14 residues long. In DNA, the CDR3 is TGTGCCTGGAGTAGGGACGCTACTAACTATGGCTACACCTTC. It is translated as CAWSRDATNYGYTF.

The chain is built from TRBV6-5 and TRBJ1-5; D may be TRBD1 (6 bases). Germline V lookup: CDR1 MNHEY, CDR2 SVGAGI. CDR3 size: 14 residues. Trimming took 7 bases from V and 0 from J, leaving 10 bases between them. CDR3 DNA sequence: TGTGCCAGCACCAGGGGAAATAGCAATCAGCCCCAGCATTTT. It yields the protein CASTRGNSNQPQHF.

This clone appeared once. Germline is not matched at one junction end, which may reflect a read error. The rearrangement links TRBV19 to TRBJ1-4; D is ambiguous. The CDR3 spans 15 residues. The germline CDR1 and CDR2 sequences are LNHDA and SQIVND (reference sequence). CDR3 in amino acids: CASSLDGNGNEKLFF. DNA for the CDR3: TGTGCCAGTAGTTTAGATGGTAACGGTAATGAAAAACTGTTTTTT.

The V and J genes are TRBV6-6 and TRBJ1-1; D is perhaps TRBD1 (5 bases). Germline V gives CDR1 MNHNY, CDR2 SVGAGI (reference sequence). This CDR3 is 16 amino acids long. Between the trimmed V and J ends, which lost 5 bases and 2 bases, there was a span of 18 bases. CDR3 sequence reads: CASSPRWGPSNTEAFF. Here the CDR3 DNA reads TGTGCCAGCAGTCCCAGGTGGGGCCCCTCCAACACTGAAGCTTTCTTT.

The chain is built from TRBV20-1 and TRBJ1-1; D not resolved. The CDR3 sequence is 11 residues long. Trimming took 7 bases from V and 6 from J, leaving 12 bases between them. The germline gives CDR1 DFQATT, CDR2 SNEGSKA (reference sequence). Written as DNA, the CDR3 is TGCAGTGTGGCAGGCAGGCCTGAAGCTTTCTTT. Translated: CSVAGRPEAFF.

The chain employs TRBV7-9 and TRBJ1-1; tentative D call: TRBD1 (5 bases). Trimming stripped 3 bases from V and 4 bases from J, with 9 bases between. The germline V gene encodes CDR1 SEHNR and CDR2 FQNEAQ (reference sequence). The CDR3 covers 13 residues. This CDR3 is CASSFTGPTEAFF. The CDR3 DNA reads TGTGCCAGCAGCTTTACGGGGCCCACTGAAGCTTTCTTT. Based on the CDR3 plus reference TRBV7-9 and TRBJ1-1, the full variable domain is DTGVSQNPRHKITKRGQNVTFRCDPISEHNRLYWYRQTLGQGPEFLTYFQNEAQLEKSRLLSDRFSAERPKGSFSTLEIQRTEQGDSAMYLCASSFTGPTEAFFGQGTRLTVV.

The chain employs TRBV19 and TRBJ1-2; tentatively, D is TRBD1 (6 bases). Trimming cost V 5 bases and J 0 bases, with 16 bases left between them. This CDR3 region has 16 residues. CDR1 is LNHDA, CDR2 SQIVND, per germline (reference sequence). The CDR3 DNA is TGTGCCAGTAGTTTCCCTCTACAGGGCCCTAACTATGGCTACACCTTC. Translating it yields CASSFPLQGPNYGYTF. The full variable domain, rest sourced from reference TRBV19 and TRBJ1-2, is DGGITQSPKYLFRKEGQNVTLSCEQNLNHDAMYWYRQDPGQGLRLIYYSQIVNDFQKGDIAEGYSVSREKKESFPLTVTSAQKNPTAFYLCASSFPLQGPNYGYTFGSGTRLTVV.

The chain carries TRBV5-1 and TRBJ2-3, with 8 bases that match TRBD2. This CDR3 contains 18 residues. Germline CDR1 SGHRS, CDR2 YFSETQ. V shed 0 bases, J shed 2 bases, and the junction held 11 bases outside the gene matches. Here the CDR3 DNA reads TGCGCCAGCAGCTTGGGGCTGAGTAGCGGGGCCTTCACAGATACGCAGTATTTT. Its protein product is CASSLGLSSGAFTDTQYF.

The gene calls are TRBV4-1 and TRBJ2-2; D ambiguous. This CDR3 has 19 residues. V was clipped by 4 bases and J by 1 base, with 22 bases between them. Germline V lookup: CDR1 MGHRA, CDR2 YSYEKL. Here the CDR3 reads CASSLKVRRDLGNTGELFF. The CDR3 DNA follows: TGCGCCAGCAGCCTAAAAGTGAGGAGAGACCTCGGGAACACCGGGGAGCTGTTTTTT.

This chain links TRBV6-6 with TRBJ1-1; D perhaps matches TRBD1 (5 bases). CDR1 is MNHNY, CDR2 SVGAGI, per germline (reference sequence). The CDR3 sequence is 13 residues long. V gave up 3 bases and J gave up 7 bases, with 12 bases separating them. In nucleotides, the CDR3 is TGTGCCAGCAGTTATACCAGGGTTGGTGAAGCTTTCTTT. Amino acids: CASSYTRVGEAFF.

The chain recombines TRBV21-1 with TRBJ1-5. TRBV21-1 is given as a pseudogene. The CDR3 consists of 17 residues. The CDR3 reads CASSKDRSTDQDQPQHF. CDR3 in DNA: TGTGCCAGCAGCAAAGATCGGAGTACGGACCAGGATCAGCCCCAGCATTTT.

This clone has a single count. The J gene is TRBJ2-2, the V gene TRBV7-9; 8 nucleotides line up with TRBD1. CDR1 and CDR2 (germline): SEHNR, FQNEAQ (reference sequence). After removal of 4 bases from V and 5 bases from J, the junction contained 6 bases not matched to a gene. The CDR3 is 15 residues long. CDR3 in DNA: TGTGCCAGCAGCTCCGGGACAGGAAGGACCGGGGAGCTGTTTTTT. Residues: CASSSGTGRTGELFF.

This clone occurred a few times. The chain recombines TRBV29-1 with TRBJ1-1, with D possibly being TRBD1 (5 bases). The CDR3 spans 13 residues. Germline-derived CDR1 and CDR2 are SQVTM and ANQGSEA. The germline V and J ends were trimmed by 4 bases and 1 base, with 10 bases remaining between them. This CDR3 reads CSVGRDRNTEAFF. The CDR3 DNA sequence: TGCAGCGTTGGGCGAGACAGGAACACTGAAGCTTTCTTT.

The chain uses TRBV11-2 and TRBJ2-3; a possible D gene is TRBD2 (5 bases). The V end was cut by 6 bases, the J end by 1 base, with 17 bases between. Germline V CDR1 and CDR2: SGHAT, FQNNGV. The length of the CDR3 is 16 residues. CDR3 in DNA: TGTGCCAGCAGTAAGTTAGGAGGCCAGGGCACAGATACGCAGTATTTT. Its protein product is CASSKLGGQGTDTQYF.

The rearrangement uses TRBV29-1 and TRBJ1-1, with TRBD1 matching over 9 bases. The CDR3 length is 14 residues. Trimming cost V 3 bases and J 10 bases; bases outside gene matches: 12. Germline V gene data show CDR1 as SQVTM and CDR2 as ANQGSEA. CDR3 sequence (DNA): TGCAGCGTTGAGGAACAGGGGGCAAAAGGTATAGCTTTCTTT. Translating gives CSVEEQGAKGIAFF.

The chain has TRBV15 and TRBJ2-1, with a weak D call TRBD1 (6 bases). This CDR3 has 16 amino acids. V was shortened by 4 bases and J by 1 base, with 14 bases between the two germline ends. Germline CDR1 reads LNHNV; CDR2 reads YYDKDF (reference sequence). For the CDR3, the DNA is TGTGCCACCAGCACCCGGACAGATTTATCCTACAATGAGCAGTTCTTC. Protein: CATSTRTDLSYNEQFF.

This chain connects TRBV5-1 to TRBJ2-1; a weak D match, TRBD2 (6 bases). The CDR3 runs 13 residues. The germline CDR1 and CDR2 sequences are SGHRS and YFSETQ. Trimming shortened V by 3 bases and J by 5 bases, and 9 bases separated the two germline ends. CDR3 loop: CASSSGLHNEQFF. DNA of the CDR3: TGCGCCAGCAGCTCGGGACTTCACAATGAGCAGTTCTTC.